Following are 22 T cell receptor beta chains from one sample sequenced in a study of shared clonotypes between healthy human individuals. Sequencing used immunoSEQ multiplex PCR; TCRdb keeps in-frame clones, though not all of them. The data contain over 95,000 clones, around 65% of them singletons. The sample comprised memory CD8+ T cells sorted from blood. Stated subset: CD45RO+ cells pooled with CCR7-negative TemRA cells. These receptors were obtained from a woman aged 25 to 39 in good health.

The V call is TRBV28, the J call TRBJ2-5; 13 bases line up with TRBD2. The J call is doubtful: the DNA matches TRBJ2-7 better. The CDR3 contains 14 residues. Germline V gene lookup returns CDR1 MDHEN and CDR2 SYDVKM. This CDR3 is CASSLGLAGDEQYF. As DNA, the CDR3 is TGTGCCAGCAGCCTCGGACTAGCGGGAGACGAGCAGTACTTC.

This chain uses TRBV2 with TRBJ2-7; D unclear. V shed 4 bases and J shed 2 bases, with 9 bases lying between them. The germline V gene encodes CDR1 SNHLY and CDR2 FYNNEI. CDR3 length equals 13 residues. CDR3 residues: CASSVGMTYEQYF. The DNA for the CDR3 is TGTGCCAGCAGTGTTGGGATGACCTACGAGCAGTACTTC.

The V and J genes are TRBV28 and TRBJ2-5; the match to TRBD2 covers 12 bases. The last part of the DNA fits TRBJ2-7 better; the J call may be wrong. The CDR3 contains 16 residues. Germline CDR1 reads MDHEN; CDR2 reads SYDVKM. The CDR3 region has the DNA TGTGCCAGCAGTTTTCTAGCGGGAGGGCCCCCCTACGAGCAGTACTTC. It specifies CASSFLAGGPPYEQYF.

This clone has just a few counts. The chain has TRBV2 and TRBJ2-1; TRBD2 matches at 10 bases. The CDR3 sequence is 16 residues long. Germline CDR1 reads SNHLY; CDR2 reads FYNNEI. V lost 2 bases to trimming and J lost 6 bases; unmatched junction nucleotides: 7. The CDR3 spells CASSERGASGSNEQFF. The CDR3 bases are TGTGCCAGCAGTGAAAGGGGGGCTAGCGGGAGCAATGAGCAGTTCTTC.

The chain links TRBV6-5 to TRBJ2-7; 8 nucleotides agree with TRBD1. The V segment lost 5 bases and the J segment 5 bases; nucleotides outside the gene matches: 8. The CDR3 consists of 14 residues. CDR1 and CDR2 (germline): MNHEY, SVGAGI. The CDR3 nucleotides are TGTGCCAGCAGTCAAGCAGGGGGCAACGACGAGCAGTACTTC. The encoded protein is CASSQAGGNDEQYF.

The rearrangement joins TRBV7-6 to TRBJ2-2; 9 bases are a match to TRBD1. CDR1 is SGHVS and CDR2 is FNYEAQ in the germline V gene. V trimming: 4 bases; J trimming: 1 base; junction bases outside the gene matches: 10. The CDR3 spans 18 residues. CDR3: CASSWDRDYTLNTGELFF. The CDR3 DNA reads as TGTGCCAGCAGCTGGGACAGGGACTATACTCTGAACACCGGGGAGCTGTTTTTT.

With regard to this clone: A far larger clone is off by one base, so a read error is likely. J is TRBJ2-7 and V is TRBV27; D gene ambiguous. The V end was cut by 10 bases, the J end by 4 bases, with 17 bases between. From germline, CDR1 is MNHEY and CDR2 SMNVEV (reference sequence). This CDR3 contains 13 residues. The CDR3 region is CANSKRSYYEQYF. CDR3 coding DNA: TGTGCCAACAGCAAACGGAGCTATTACGAGCAGTACTTC.

This clone occurred a few times. This chain connects TRBV4-1 to TRBJ2-7; TRBD2 is a possible D gene (6 bases). The V and J ends lost 0 bases and 2 bases respectively, with 11 bases between them. CDR3 length: 15 residues. Germline V CDR1 and CDR2: MGHRA, YSYEKL. The CDR3 sequence: CASSQDREPPYEQYF. The DNA of the CDR3 is TGCGCCAGCAGCCAAGATCGGGAGCCCCCCTACGAGCAGTACTTC.

V is TRBV25-1 and J is TRBJ2-5; D uncertain. Per germline, CDR1 MGHDK and CDR2 SYGVNS. V was cut by 4 bases and J by 0 bases, with 6 bases left in between. The CDR3 extends over 13 amino acids. CDR3 sequence (DNA): TGTGCCAGCAGTGGTACAGACCAAGAGACCCAGTACTTC. This encodes CASSGTDQETQYF.

This chain uses TRBV5-1 with TRBJ2-7; 14 bases match TRBD2. The CDR3 consists of 15 residues. Germline V lookup: CDR1 SGHRS, CDR2 YFSETQ. V gave up 5 bases and J gave up 4 bases; unmatched junction bases: 5. The CDR3 sequence is CASRLGTSGSYEQYF. Here the CDR3 DNA reads TGCGCCAGCAGACTGGGGACTAGCGGGAGTTACGAGCAGTACTTC.

The V gene is TRBV2, the J gene TRBJ2-7; D gene unclear. V was trimmed by 6 bases and J by 6 bases, leaving 12 bases between them. This CDR3 has 12 amino acids. CDR1 and CDR2 from the germline V gene are SNHLY and FYNNEI. This chain's CDR3 is CASSLNRAEQYF. As DNA, the CDR3 is TGTGCCAGCAGCTTAAATCGGGCCGAGCAGTACTTC.

CDR3 in amino acids: CASSSGLNDYNQPQHF. The CDR3 DNA follows: TGTGCCAGCAGTTCAGGGCTTAACGACTACAATCAGCCCCAGCATTTT. The rearrangement uses TRBV25-1 and TRBJ1-5; D is possibly TRBD1 (5 bases). The length of the CDR3 is 16 residues. Between the trimmed V and J ends, which lost 5 bases and 3 bases, there was a span of 17 bases. Germline assignment: CDR1 MGHDK and CDR2 SYGVNS.

CDR3 DNA: TGTGCCAGCAGTCCCCAGGGACTAGCGGACTCCTACGAGCAGTACTTC. As protein: CASSPQGLADSYEQYF. V and J are TRBV6-4 and TRBJ2-5, with TRBD2 matching over 11 bases. The last part of the DNA fits TRBJ2-7 better; the J call may be wrong. Germline lookup yields CDR1 MRHNA and CDR2 SNTAGT. This CDR3 has 16 residues.

This chain connects TRBV13 to TRBJ1-5, with a weak D call TRBD1 (6 bases). Germline V lookup: CDR1 PRHDT, CDR2 FYEKMQ (reference sequence). This CDR3 is built from 14 residues. The ends were cut back, 5 bases at V and 5 bases at J, with 13 bases in the middle. The CDR3 nucleotides read TGTGCCAGCAGCCCCGGGGGGGGCGATCAGCCCCAGCATTTT. It yields the protein CASSPGGGDQPQHF.

The genes are TRBV7-9 and TRBJ1-3; TRBD1 might be the D (5 bases). Germline assignment: CDR1 SEHNR and CDR2 FQNEAQ (reference sequence). With 7 bases removed from V and 0 bases from J, the gap between germline ends came to 19 bases. The CDR3 extends over 17 amino acids. The CDR3 sequence: CASNPAARQSSGNTIYF. The CDR3 DNA sequence: TGTGCCAGCAACCCGGCGGCCCGACAGTCCTCTGGAAACACCATATATTTT.

The V gene is TRBV7-9, the J gene TRBJ1-1; no definite D call. This CDR3 comprises 12 residues. Trimming took off 7 bases at V and 6 bases at J, with 12 bases between the two ends. In germline, CDR1 is SEHNR, CDR2 FQNEAQ (reference sequence). CDR3 nucleotide sequence: TGTGCCAGCACCCCCGGAGGGCCTGAAGCTTTCTTT. It yields the protein CASTPGGPEAFF. The full variable domain, rest sourced from reference TRBV7-9 and TRBJ1-1, is DTGVSQNPRHKITKRGQNVTFRCDPISEHNRLYWYRQTLGQGPEFLTYFQNEAQLEKSRLLSDRFSAERPKGSFSTLEIQRTEQGDSAMYLCASTPGGPEAFFGQGTRLTVV.

The chain uses TRBV27 and TRBJ2-7; TRBD2 agrees at 11 bases. CDR1 is MNHEY, CDR2 SMNVEV, per germline (reference sequence). The CDR3 covers 17 residues. The junction had 15 bases not matched to a gene; V was cut back by 7 bases and J by 4 bases. In nucleotides, the CDR3 is TGTGCCAGCACCTACTACCCAACTAGCGGGAGAGTTTACGAGCAGTACTTC. Encoded protein: CASTYYPTSGRVYEQYF.

The chain is built from TRBV27 and TRBJ2-1; D gene ambiguous. Trimming took 5 bases from V and 3 from J, leaving 14 bases between them. This CDR3 is built from 15 residues. The germline CDR1 and CDR2 sequences are MNHEY and SMNVEV (reference sequence). The CDR3 sequence is CASSQTGGLYNEQFF. As DNA, the CDR3 is TGTGCCAGCAGTCAAACTGGCGGTCTCTACAATGAGCAGTTCTTC.

To note about this clone: The same CDR3 arises from other DNA sequences in this sample as well. This chain joins TRBV18 and TRBJ2-5, with unresolved D. Per the germline V gene, CDR1 is KGHSH and CDR2 is LQKENI. The CDR3 length is 11 residues. Deletions cut 3 bases from V and 1 base from J, with 0 bases between. This chain's CDR3 is CASSPQETQYF. In DNA form, the CDR3 reads TGTGCCAGCTCACCCCAAGAGACCCAGTACTTC.

This clone was detected only once. This chain joins TRBV7-3 and TRBJ2-2, with no clear D. The CDR3 loop spans 15 amino acids. The germline gives CDR1 SGHTA, CDR2 FQGTGA. V was cut by 5 bases and J by 1 base, with 11 bases left in between. The CDR3 DNA follows: TGTGCCAGCAGCCCCAATCACATGAACACCGGGGAGCTGTTTTTT. This gives the protein CASSPNHMNTGELFF.

This clone appeared a few times. The chain has TRBV28 and TRBJ2-1, with 9 bases matching TRBD2. CDR3 length: 14 amino acids. In germline, CDR1 is MDHEN, CDR2 SYDVKM. V was clipped by 5 bases and J by 6 bases; unmatched bases: 5. CDR3 region: CASSGREGPNEQFF. The CDR3 nucleotides read TGTGCCAGCAGTGGGCGGGAGGGCCCCAATGAGCAGTTCTTC.

This clone turned up a few times. The chain uses TRBV6-5 and TRBJ1-5; the D gene is possibly TRBD1 (6 bases). The germline V and J ends were trimmed by 6 bases and 6 bases, with 12 bases remaining between them. The germline gives CDR1 MNHEY, CDR2 SVGAGI. This CDR3 spans 13 amino acids. The CDR3: CASRQGELQPQHF. CDR3 nucleotide sequence: TGTGCCAGCAGACAGGGTGAGCTTCAGCCCCAGCATTTT.